Detailed here is one T cell receptor beta chain. This clone was seen more than once but under ten times. No antigen is known for it. Qualities for individual bases were not recorded, and no much larger clone is one base off. The trial excluded patients who had a history of autoimmune disease or who were on systemic immunosuppression. In every dose cohort, peripheral blood was drawn for TCR sequencing at baseline, cycle 4 day 1, and cycle 7 day 1. Samples were obtained from an open-label, multicenter, first-in-human phase I dose-escalation trial of ivuxolimab. The trial enrolled adults with locally advanced or metastatic head and neck squamous cell, hepatocellular, melanoma or renal cell carcinoma. Before TCR sequencing, CD4+ T cells and CD8+ T cells from peripheral blood were sorted into separate populations. From the cysteine through the phenylalanine, the CDR3 covers 15 amino acids. The read is trimmed to its CDR3 DNA, 45 bases read in frame from base 1. The junction shows trimming of 3 bases on V and 7 bases on J, and the gene matches do not reach 9 bases of it. The germline V gene (reference sequence) provides CDR1 LNHDA and CDR2 SQIVND.

To sequence the TCRbeta CDR3 region, genomic DNA was isolated from the sorted cells. TCRbeta CDR3 regions were sequenced using the immunoSEQ Assay. TCRdb holds this immuneACCESS table with in-frame rearrangements only. Some clones are missing; in checked studies, unresolved V genes explain under half, and the rest has no known cause. In this sample the table shows roughly 15,000 clones, 60% to 85% of which occur a single time. 35% to 45% of the sample comes from the top ten. The source of the sample is a study of OX40 agonist ivuxolimab in advanced cancers. At the level of the whole study: Ivuxolimab, which targeted the costimulatory receptor OX40 (CD134), was an agonistic, fully human IgG2 monoclonal antibody. Peripheral TCRbeta sequencing aimed to test whether ivuxolimab altered TCR sequence diversity and caused clonal T-cell expansion. In the dose-escalation cohort, more than 75% of patients were male, and the mean age was approximately 55 years, with a range of roughly 20 to 79. Of the roughly 54 patients in dose escalation, around 19 had hepatocellular carcinoma, approximately 15 had melanoma, 9 had renal cell carcinoma and 9 had head and neck cancer. Intravenous ivuxolimab was administered to patients every 2 weeks at six dose levels: 0.01, 0.1, 0.3, 1.5, 3 and 10 mg/kg. Partial responses occurred in three dose-escalation patients, of whom one had hepatocellular carcinoma and two had cutaneous melanoma. The monotherapy dose-escalation portion (N of about 57 patients) of the phase I ivuxolimab trial is reported in the paper. Patients were allowed to have had prior anti-PD-1, anti-PD-L1 or anti-CTLA-4 therapy, and approximately 40% of the dose-escalation patients had previously received checkpoint inhibitors. What the work shows at the level of the full study, not this receptor alone: After ivuxolimab, expanded clones were on average more numerous among CD8+ T cells than among CD4+ T cells. Low levels of normalized T-cell clonal expansion were also seen in some patients who did not respond. In the 0.1-3.0 mg/kg groups, partial responders had among the lowest normalized peripheral clonal expansion, particularly in CD8+ T cells. The antigen specificity of the peripheral T cells that underwent clonal expansion was not determined. Clonal expansion of both CD4+ and CD8+ blood T cells was observed from baseline to week 6 at doses 0.1 to 3.0 mg/kg.

The chain couples TRBV19 to TRBJ1-1; 9 nucleotides in the junction match TRBD1. The sequence derives from an adult with an advanced solid tumor such as melanoma, head and neck, liver or kidney cancer. This sample comprised CD4+ or CD8+ T cells sorted from blood, obtained in a trial of the OX40 agonist ivuxolimab. In nucleotides, the sequence is TGTGCCAGTAGTATCTCCGGGACAGGGAGAGTTGAAGCTTTCTTT. Translated, it gives CASSISGTGRVEAFF.